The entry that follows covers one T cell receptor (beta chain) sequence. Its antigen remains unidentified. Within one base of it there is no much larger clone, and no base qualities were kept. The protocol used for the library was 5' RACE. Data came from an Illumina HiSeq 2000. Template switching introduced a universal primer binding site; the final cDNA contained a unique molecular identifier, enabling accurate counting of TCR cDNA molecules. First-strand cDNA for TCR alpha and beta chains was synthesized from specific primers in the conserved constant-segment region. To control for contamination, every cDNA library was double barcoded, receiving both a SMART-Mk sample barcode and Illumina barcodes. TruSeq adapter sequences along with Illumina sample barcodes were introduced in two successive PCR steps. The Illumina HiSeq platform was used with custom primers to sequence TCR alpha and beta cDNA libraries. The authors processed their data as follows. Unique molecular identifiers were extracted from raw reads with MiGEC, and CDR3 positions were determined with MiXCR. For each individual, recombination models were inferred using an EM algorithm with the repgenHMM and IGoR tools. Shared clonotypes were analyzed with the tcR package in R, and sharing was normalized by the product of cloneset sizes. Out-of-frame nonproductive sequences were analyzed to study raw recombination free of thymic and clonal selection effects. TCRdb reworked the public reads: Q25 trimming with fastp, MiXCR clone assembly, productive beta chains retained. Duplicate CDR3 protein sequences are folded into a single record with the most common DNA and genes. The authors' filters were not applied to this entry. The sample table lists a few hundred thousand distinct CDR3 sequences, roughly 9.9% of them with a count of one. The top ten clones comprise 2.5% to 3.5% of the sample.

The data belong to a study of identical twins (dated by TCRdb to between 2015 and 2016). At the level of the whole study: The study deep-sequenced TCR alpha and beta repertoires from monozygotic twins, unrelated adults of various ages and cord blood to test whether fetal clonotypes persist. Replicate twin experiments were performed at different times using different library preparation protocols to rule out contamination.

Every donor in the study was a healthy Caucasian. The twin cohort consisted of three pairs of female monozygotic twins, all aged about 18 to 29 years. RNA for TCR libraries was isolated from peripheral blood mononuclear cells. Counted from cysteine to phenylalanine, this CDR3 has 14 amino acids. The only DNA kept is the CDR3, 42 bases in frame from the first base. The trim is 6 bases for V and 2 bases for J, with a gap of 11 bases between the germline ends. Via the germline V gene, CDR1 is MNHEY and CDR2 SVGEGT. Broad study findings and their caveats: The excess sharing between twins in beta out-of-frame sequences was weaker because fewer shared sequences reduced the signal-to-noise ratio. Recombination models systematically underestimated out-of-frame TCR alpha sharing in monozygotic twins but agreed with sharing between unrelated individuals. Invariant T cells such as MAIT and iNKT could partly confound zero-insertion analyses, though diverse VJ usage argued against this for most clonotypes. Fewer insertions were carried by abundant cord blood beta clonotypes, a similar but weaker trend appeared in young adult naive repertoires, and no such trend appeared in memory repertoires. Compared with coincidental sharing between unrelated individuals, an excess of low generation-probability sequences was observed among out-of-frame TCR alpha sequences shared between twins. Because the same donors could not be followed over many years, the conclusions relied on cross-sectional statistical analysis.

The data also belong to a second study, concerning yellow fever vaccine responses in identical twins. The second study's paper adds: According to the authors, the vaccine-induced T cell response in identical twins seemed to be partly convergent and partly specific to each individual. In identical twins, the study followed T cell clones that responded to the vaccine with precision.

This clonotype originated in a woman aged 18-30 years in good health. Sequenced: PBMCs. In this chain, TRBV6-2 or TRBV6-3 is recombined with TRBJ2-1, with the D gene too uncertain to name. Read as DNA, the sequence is TGTGCCAGCAGACCTGATGGGGCCTACAATGAGCAGTTCTTC. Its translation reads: CASRPDGAYNEQFF.